The clone carrying this T cell receptor beta chain was detected a few times. Its target is unknown. The CDR3 is made up of 13 amino acids. V was clipped by 7 bases and J by 2 bases, with 9 bases between them. Looked up from germline, CDR1 is WNHNN and CDR2 is SYGVQD (reference sequence). The sample belongs to a study of cytomegalovirus exposure and HLA in healthy donors. The study sampled nominally healthy donors, though unrecorded immune exposures were likely. The PCR had 60 Vbeta and 13 Jbeta primers. Profiling relied on immunoSEQ multiplex PCR, and the TCRdb table lists in-frame clones only, not all of them. The table has approximately 160,000 clones, 68% seen once. Overall study results and limits: The study listed approximately 160 cytomegalovirus-associated TCR beta chains. A later analysis linked a missense DCLRE1C variant to TCR beta V- and J-gene trimming.

The receptor's source is a man between 45 and 60 years old in good health and CMV-seronegative. Material for sequencing was PBMCs. The V call is TRBV10-1, the J call TRBJ1-3; D unresolved. In DNA form, the CDR3 reads TGCGCCAGCACCGTAATTGCTGGAAACACCATATATTTT. The encoded protein is CASTVIAGNTIYF.